This TCR beta chain was sequenced for a study of cytomegalovirus exposure and HLA in healthy donors. Regarding the study as a whole: A later analysis reported that several of the most significant clusters appeared to be linked to common viral pathogens, among them Epstein-Barr virus.

As concerns this clone: Its antigen remains unknown.

Primers for the PCR totalled 60 Vbeta and 13 Jbeta. Only in-frame clones appear in the TCRdb table, and some are missing; sequencing was by immunoSEQ multiplex PCR. The sample has some 130,000 clones, around 75% seen once. With 3 bases clipped from V and 7 bases from J, the junction kept 7 bases outside the gene matches. Looked up from germline, CDR1 is MRHNA and CDR2 is SNTAGT. CDR3 length: 14 residues. The TCR was taken from a man aged 35 to 55 in good health and CMV-seronegative. Sequencing was carried out using PBMCs. The chain employs TRBV6-4 and TRBJ1-2, with 8 bases aligning to TRBD1. This chain's CDR3 is CASSETDRVAGYTF. CDR3 DNA sequence: TGTGCCAGCAGTGAGACGGACAGGGTGGCTGGCTACACCTTC.